This T cell receptor (beta chain) was found in a study of post-analysis software for immune sequencing data. On the study more broadly: Included among the disease courses, which were recorded for the cohort, were relapsing-remitting, secondary progressive and progressive-relapsing multiple sclerosis. Findings and limits, study-wide: The study found TRBV5-6, TRBV5-1 and TRBV20-1 among several TRBV segments more frequent in patients than controls. Those with multiple sclerosis, the patient group, showed significantly lower normalized Chao1 diversity than controls. By F measure, strong co-clustering occurred among samples prepared in the same batch.

CDR1 SGHTA and CDR2 FQGTGA come from the germline V gene. CDR3 length: 14 amino acids. Built from TCR beta cDNA, the libraries had unique molecular identifiers in them. A population of about 0.85 to 11 million T cells gave rise to around 530,000 cDNA molecules. TCRdb re-called the PCR reads through MiXCR, storing one row per CDR3 protein. The table includes more than 350,000 distinct CDR3 sequences, over 30% detected once. Note on this clonotype: What it binds is unknown.

The chain employs TRBV7-3 and TRBJ2-1; possibly TRBD2 for D (5 bases). Matching the DNA end better, TRBJ2-7 makes the J call doubtful. The specimen sequenced was blood. The receptor's source is a girl aged 2 to 10 with multiple sclerosis. The CDR3 DNA is TGTGCCAGCAGCTTATGGGGAGTCCGGAATGAGCAGTACTTC. Protein sequence: CASSLWGVRNEQYF.